This T cell receptor (beta chain) was documented in a study of shared clonotypes between healthy human individuals. Study as a whole: Per donor, three plates held CD4 naive cells, three held CD4 memory, two held CD8 naive and one held CD8 memory.

Clones were read by immunoSEQ multiplex PCR, and TCRdb kept only the in-frame ones, dropping some. This table has a few million clones, about 92% appearing once. Study results and limitations: Limited genetic and exposure-history diversity came from having few donors.

Germline loops: CDR1 SGHTS, CDR2 YDEGEE. V lost 2 bases, J lost 0 bases, and 7 bases lay in between. The CDR3 totals 14 residues. In regard to this clone: Its specificity is not known.

Material: naive CD4+ T cells sorted from blood. Subset noted: CD45RA+ positively selected. The TCR comes from a man between 18 and 29 years old in good health. This chain joins TRBV5-8 and TRBJ2-3; D call uncertain. CDR3 sequence: CASSLWQSTDTQYF. CDR3 nucleotides: TGTGCCAGCAGCTTATGGCAGAGCACAGATACGCAGTATTTT.